This T cell receptor (beta chain) was captured in a study of spatial heterogeneity in lung cancer. Study context: TCR and UMI combinations that were unique each appeared, on average, more than ten times in raw reads. Whole-study results and caveats: Detection of ubiquitous tumor TCRs in blood was higher at resection than follow-up.

Each TCR cDNA molecule carried a unique molecular identifier. TCRdb re-called the 5' RACE reads through MiXCR, storing one row per CDR3 protein. The sample includes about 82,000 distinct CDR3 sequences, around 12% of them seen just once. The CDR3 is 13 residues long. V lost 3 bases and J 8 bases, leaving 13 bases between the germline ends. Germline loops: CDR1 SQVTM, CDR2 ANQGSEA. The time point was: sample taken at primary tumor resection. Unsorted whole RNA samples from tumor, nontumor lung or frozen PBMC were sequenced. This clonotype was recorded only once. Its antigen is currently unknown. This receptor was obtained from a male donor with early-stage non-small cell lung cancer. This specimen consisted of PBMCs, obtained at surgery. The chain joins TRBV29-1 to TRBJ1-4; D remains ambiguous. The CDR3 here is CSVEAGVGEKLFF. CDR3 DNA sequence: TGCAGCGTTGAGGCTGGGGTTGGCGAAAAACTGTTTTTT. Full variable domain (outside the CDR3, taken from reference TRBV29-1 and TRBJ1-4): SAVISQKPSRDICQRGTSLTIQCQVDSQVTMMFWYRQQPGQSLTLIATANQGSEATYESGFVIDKFPISRPNLTFSTLTVSNMSPEDSSIYLCSVEAGVGEKLFFGSGTQLSVL.